The clone carrying this T cell receptor beta chain appeared once. The length of the CDR3 is 16 residues. Trimming pared 4 bases from V and 8 bases from J, leaving 24 bases between. The V gene's germline CDR1 is SGHDT and CDR2 YYEEEE. This sample stems from a study of blood T cell repertoires in COVID-19. On the study more broadly: T cells, B-cell-depleted T cells, or PBMCs supplied cDNA or gDNA.

Clones were sequenced by immunoSEQ multiplex PCR, and TCRdb holds only the in-frame ones, with some missing. The data show 95,000 to 150,000 clones, 70% to 90% seen once. The V call is TRBV5-6, the J call TRBJ1-1, with D possibly TRBD1 on 6 matching bases. Material: peripheral blood. The sequence came from a human donor in a cohort sampled during active COVID-19. For the CDR3, the DNA is TGTGCCAGCAGCGTCCGGACAGAATATAACCAGTGGGAAGCTTTCTTT. Its translation: CASSVRTEYNQWEAFF.